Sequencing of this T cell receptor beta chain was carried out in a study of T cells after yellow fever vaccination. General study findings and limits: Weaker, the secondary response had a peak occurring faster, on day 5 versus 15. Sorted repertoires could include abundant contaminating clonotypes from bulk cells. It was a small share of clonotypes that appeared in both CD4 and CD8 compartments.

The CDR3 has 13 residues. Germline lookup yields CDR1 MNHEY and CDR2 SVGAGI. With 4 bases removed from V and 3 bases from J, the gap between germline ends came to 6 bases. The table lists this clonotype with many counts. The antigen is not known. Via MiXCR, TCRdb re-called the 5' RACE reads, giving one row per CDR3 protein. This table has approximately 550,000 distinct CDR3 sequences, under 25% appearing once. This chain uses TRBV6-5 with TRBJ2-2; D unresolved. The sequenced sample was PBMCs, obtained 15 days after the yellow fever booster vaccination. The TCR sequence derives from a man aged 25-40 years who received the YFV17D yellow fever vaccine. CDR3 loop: CASSSTHTGELFF. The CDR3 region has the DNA TGTGCCAGCAGTTCGACCCACACCGGGGAGCTGTTTTTT.